This TCR beta chain came from a study of T cell responses to AZD1222 COVID-19 vaccine. Study conclusions and caveats: Just six AZD1222 recipients were seropositive at baseline. Repertoire sampling happened only post peak T cell response. Unmutated regions of variants are reportedly targeted by nearly half of spike-specific TCRs.

In regard to this clone: Its antigen is not identified.

Measured with immunoSEQ multiplex PCR; TCRdb has only the in-frame clones, and not every one. Here the sample spans 110,000 or so clones, roughly nine tenths being singletons. V was clipped by 2 bases and J by 3 bases, with 8 bases between them. The germline V gene has CDR1 MNHEY and CDR2 SVGAGI. The CDR3 sequence is 14 residues long. The chain joins TRBV6-5 to TRBJ1-3; D gene uncertain. The TCR originated in an adult in good health. Sequencing used peripheral blood, obtained on day 0 of AZD1222 vaccination. The CDR3 loop is CASSYGRGGNTIYF. Here the CDR3 DNA reads TGTGCCAGCAGTTACGGGCGGGGTGGAAACACCATATATTTT.